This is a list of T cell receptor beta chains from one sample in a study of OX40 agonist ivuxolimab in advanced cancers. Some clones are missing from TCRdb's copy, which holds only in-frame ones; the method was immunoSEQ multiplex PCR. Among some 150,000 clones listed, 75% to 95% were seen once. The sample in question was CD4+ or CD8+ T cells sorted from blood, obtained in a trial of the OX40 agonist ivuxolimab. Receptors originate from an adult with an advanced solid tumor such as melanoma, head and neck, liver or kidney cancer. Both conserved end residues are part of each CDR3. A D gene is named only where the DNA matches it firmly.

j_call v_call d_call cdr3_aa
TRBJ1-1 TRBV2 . CASGTMNTEAFF
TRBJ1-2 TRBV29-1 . CSVEAGAVTF
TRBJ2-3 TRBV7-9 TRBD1 CASSFWDSSTDTQYF
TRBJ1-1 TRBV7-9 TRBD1 CASSSGAGGTEAFF
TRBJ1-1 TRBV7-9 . CASSLRVEAFF
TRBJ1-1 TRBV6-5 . CASSYSLGRTEAFF
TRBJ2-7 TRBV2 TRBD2 CASRSWTSGSYEQYF
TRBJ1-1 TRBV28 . CASSLDGGKREAFF
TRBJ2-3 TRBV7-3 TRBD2 CASSRTSVTDTQYF
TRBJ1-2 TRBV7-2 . CASSLVLQGGGYTF
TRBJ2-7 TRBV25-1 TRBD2 CASSENPTGLAGSYEQYF